Below, one T cell receptor (beta chain) is given with its context. Its antigen is unknown. This record belongs to a study of Tregs in tolerant kidney transplant recipients. The protocol was immunoSEQ multiplex PCR, while the TCRdb copy is restricted to in-frame clones and leaves out a portion. The sample yields about 110,000 clones, 90% seen once. This CDR3 has 12 amino acids. CDR1 is GTSNPN and CDR2 is SVGIG in the germline V gene (reference sequence). General observations from the study: The most relevant donor-specific Treg TCRbeta repertoire apparently came from expansion with activated donor B cells. Donor-specific Treg expansion exceeded global Treg expansion in tolerant patients, suggesting antigen drive. Nucleotide sequences could not be compared across some patients' samples due to primer changes.

Thawed PBMCs were FACS-sorted into unstimulated CD4+CD25+CD127- regulatory T cells, CD4+CD25- non-regulatory cells, CD4 and CD8 cells. This TCR derives from a human donor who received a combined kidney and bone marrow transplant. V gene TRBV30 combines with J gene TRBJ2-2, with a possible D match to TRBD2 (5 bases). Sequenced material: CD4+ T cells from blood, taken before the transplant. This CDR3 reads CASDSRKGELFF. DNA for the CDR3: TGTGCTTCGGACTCACGGAAAGGGGAGCTGTTTTTT.